This is a list of T cell receptor beta chains from one sample in a study of blood T cell repertoires in COVID-19. Some clones are missing from TCRdb's copy, which holds only in-frame ones; the method was immunoSEQ multiplex PCR. The sample lists about 89,000 clones, about 91% seen once, with roughly 0.51% in the top ten. The source material was peripheral blood. Receptors originate from a man aged 55 to 70 with acute or convalescent COVID-19. The CDR3 runs from the conserved cysteine through the conserved F or W. D genes are given only for firm matches. Where a row states a size, it is once, few, many or the class of an expanded clone; other rows omit it.

v_gene: TRBV11-1
d_gene: TRBD1
len: 13
abundance: .
CDR3aa: CASSWDRGDEQYF

v_gene: TRBV19
d_gene: .
len: 12
abundance: .
CDR3aa: CASSLTDYGYTF

v_gene: TRBV15
d_gene: TRBD1
len: 17
abundance: .
CDR3aa: CATSRGGGRGISYEQYF

v_gene: TRBV10-3
d_gene: TRBD2
len: 17
abundance: once
CDR3aa: CAIRANRTSGNKETQYF

v_gene: TRBV5-6
d_gene: TRBD1
len: 16
abundance: .
CDR3aa: CASSLVGTGVGNEQFF

v_gene: TRBV19
d_gene: .
len: 13
abundance: .
CDR3aa: CASQDRREDEQYF

v_gene: TRBV19
d_gene: TRBD1
len: 13
abundance: .
CDR3aa: CASTGTVNEKLFF

v_gene: TRBV5-1
d_gene: TRBD2
len: 15
abundance: .
CDR3aa: CASSTGTSGMYEQYF

v_gene: TRBV29-1
d_gene: .
len: 12
abundance: .
CDR3aa: CSARAGDYGYTF

v_gene: TRBV10-3
d_gene: TRBD1
len: 14
abundance: .
CDR3aa: CAIKPQGADTEAFF

v_gene: TRBV15
d_gene: TRBD2
len: 16
abundance: .
CDR3aa: CATSKASGGSTGEQYF

v_gene: TRBV5-6
d_gene: .
len: 15
abundance: .
CDR3aa: CASSTGRGATDTQYF

v_gene: TRBV3-1/TRBV3-2
d_gene: .
len: 15
abundance: .
CDR3aa: CASSQLPQQGHEQYF

v_gene: TRBV19
d_gene: .
len: 13
abundance: .
CDR3aa: CASSIQNSYEQYF

v_gene: TRBV10-3
d_gene: TRBD1
len: 13
abundance: .
CDR3aa: CAISGDRGYEQYF

v_gene: TRBV25-1
d_gene: .
len: 14
abundance: once
CDR3aa: CASSPLGLNYGYTF

v_gene: TRBV19
d_gene: .
len: 13
abundance: few
CDR3aa: CASSISLGDTQYF

v_gene: TRBV7-3
d_gene: TRBD2
len: 17
abundance: .
CDR3aa: CASSPRTSGAINNEQFF

v_gene: TRBV3-1/TRBV3-2
d_gene: .
len: 14
abundance: .
CDR3aa: CASSQEGSGGGYTF

v_gene: TRBV9
d_gene: .
len: 15
abundance: .
CDR3aa: CASSVDRAPNEKLFF

v_gene: TRBV10-1
d_gene: .
len: 15
abundance: .
CDR3aa: CASSDARQGTDTQYF

v_gene: TRBV18
d_gene: TRBD1
len: 16
abundance: .
CDR3aa: CASSPDRGLPNTEAFF

v_gene: TRBV18
d_gene: .
len: 12
abundance: .
CDR3aa: CASSTQQGEQYF

v_gene: TRBV6-2/TRBV6-3
d_gene: .
len: 15
abundance: few
CDR3aa: CASSNSGSWYNEQFF

v_gene: TRBV5-4
d_gene: TRBD2
len: 15
abundance: .
CDR3aa: CASSLDAGVLDTQYF

v_gene: TRBV6-5
d_gene: TRBD2
len: 16
abundance: .
CDR3aa: CASSLTGRSGSGELFF

v_gene: TRBV5-1
d_gene: TRBD1
len: 19
abundance: .
CDR3aa: CASSSSGDRKSSNQYEQYF

v_gene: TRBV3-1/TRBV3-2
d_gene: TRBD2
len: 16
abundance: .
CDR3aa: CASSFISGGSTDTQYF

v_gene: TRBV30
d_gene: TRBD1
len: 13
abundance: .
CDR3aa: CAWADRANEKLFF

v_gene: TRBV5-1
d_gene: .
len: 14
abundance: .
CDR3aa: CASSRGTDNEKLFF

v_gene: TRBV11-2
d_gene: .
len: 14
abundance: .
CDR3aa: CASSRAGNNSPLHF

v_gene: TRBV11-2
d_gene: .
len: 15
abundance: .
CDR3aa: CASRRSGRATGELFF

v_gene: TRBV4-1
d_gene: .
len: 16
abundance: .
CDR3aa: CASSQTQVLSYNEQFF

v_gene: TRBV5-4
d_gene: .
len: 16
abundance: .
CDR3aa: CASSLAARRSSYEQYF

v_gene: TRBV24-1
d_gene: TRBD2
len: 13
abundance: once
CDR3aa: CASGLAGVNEQFF

v_gene: TRBV10-1
d_gene: TRBD2
len: 12
abundance: .
CDR3aa: CASSDSGGEQYF

v_gene: TRBV6-5
d_gene: .
len: 14
abundance: .
CDR3aa: CASRPGQVNYGYTF

v_gene: TRBV12-3/TRBV12-4
d_gene: TRBD1
len: 13
abundance: .
CDR3aa: CASGTGGAETQYF

v_gene: TRBV7-9
d_gene: .
len: 13
abundance: .
CDR3aa: CASSLYRNEKLFF

v_gene: TRBV9
d_gene: TRBD1
len: 13
abundance: .
CDR3aa: CASSANRGWGYTF

v_gene: TRBV3-1/TRBV3-2
d_gene: TRBD2
len: 18
abundance: .
CDR3aa: CASSALRVAGRWQETQYF

v_gene: TRBV19
d_gene: .
len: 15
abundance: .
CDR3aa: CASSIAGVSNQPQHF

v_gene: TRBV9
d_gene: TRBD1
len: 18
abundance: few
CDR3aa: CASSQQGDGASSGNTIYF

v_gene: TRBV30
d_gene: .
len: 13
abundance: .
CDR3aa: CAWNPNPGEKLFF

v_gene: TRBV7-8
d_gene: .
len: 13
abundance: .
CDR3aa: CASSLASLPALHF

v_gene: TRBV19
d_gene: .
len: 15
abundance: .
CDR3aa: CASSIGRQINTEAFF

v_gene: TRBV5-4
d_gene: .
len: 13
abundance: once
CDR3aa: CASSLDGDQPQHF

v_gene: TRBV19
d_gene: .
len: 13
abundance: .
CDR3aa: CASSIRGNTEAFF

v_gene: TRBV6-5
d_gene: .
len: 15
abundance: .
CDR3aa: CASNLASASSYEQYF

v_gene: TRBV6-5
d_gene: .
len: 15
abundance: .
CDR3aa: CASSYSISRVTEAFF

v_gene: TRBV7-2
d_gene: TRBD2
len: 15
abundance: .
CDR3aa: CASSQTSGSYNEQFF

v_gene: TRBV10-3
d_gene: .
len: 13
abundance: .
CDR3aa: CAISESEGNTQYF

v_gene: TRBV30
d_gene: TRBD1
len: 12
abundance: .
CDR3aa: CALGQGLDEQYF

v_gene: TRBV7-2
d_gene: .
len: 15
abundance: .
CDR3aa: CASSGDLGGNSPLHF

v_gene: TRBV28
d_gene: TRBD1
len: 16
abundance: .
CDR3aa: CASSLPGGQGAWGYTF

v_gene: TRBV11-3
d_gene: TRBD1
len: 14
abundance: .
CDR3aa: CASSSGTGNTEAFF

v_gene: TRBV6-6
d_gene: TRBD2
len: 14
abundance: .
CDR3aa: CASTIAGAHNEQFF

v_gene: TRBV11-2
d_gene: TRBD2
len: 14
abundance: .
CDR3aa: CASSLRGLGVEQYF

v_gene: TRBV21-1
d_gene: .
len: 16
abundance: .
CDR3aa: CASNKPGGQVRNTIYF